These 13 T cell receptor beta chains came from one sample sequenced in a study of shared clonotypes between healthy human individuals. Sequenced by immunoSEQ multiplex PCR; TCRdb stores in-frame clones only, minus some. Of about 1.5 million clones listed, 95% to 99% were seen once; the top ten hold about 0.4%. Sequenced input: naive CD4+ T cells sorted from blood. Documented subset: CD45RA+ positively selected. The origin of the receptors is a man aged 25-40 years in good health.

This clone was counted a single time. The gene calls are TRBV7-7 and TRBJ2-7; no definite D call. V was trimmed by 5 bases and J by 4 bases, leaving 12 bases between them. The CDR3 covers 13 residues. CDR1 and CDR2 (germline): SSHAT, FNYEAQ (reference sequence). DNA for the CDR3: TGTGCCAGCAGCCTTTACGACAATTACGAGCAGTACTTC. Translating gives CASSLYDNYEQYF.

The rearrangement uses TRBV7-2 and TRBJ1-2, with a weak D call TRBD1 (6 bases). Trimming removed 5 bases at V and 4 bases at J, with 14 bases between. Germline V gene data show CDR1 as SGHTA and CDR2 as FQGNSA. The CDR3 contains 14 residues. For the CDR3, the DNA is TGTGCCAGCAGCACACTGACAGGAGTCTATGGCTACACCTTC. This codes for CASSTLTGVYGYTF.

Only one count was recorded for this clone. A junction end diverges from the germline sequence, so it may reflect a read error. V gene TRBV10-3 combines with J gene TRBJ2-3; D not certain. Germline loops: CDR1 ENHRY, CDR2 SYGVKD. The CDR3 length is 15 residues. CDR3 DNA sequence: TGTGCCATCAGTGAGGTGAAAACAAGCACAGATGCGCAGTATTTT. Its translation: CAISEVKTSTDAQYF.

The J gene is TRBJ2-5, the V gene TRBV7-2; D is unclear. V shed 1 base and J shed 0 bases, with 9 bases lying between them. Germline lookup yields CDR1 SGHTA and CDR2 FQGNSA. The CDR3 length is 15 residues. The CDR3 region has the DNA TGTGCCAGCAGCTTAGACGTAACTTACCAAGAGACCCAGTACTTC. Residues: CASSLDVTYQETQYF.

The chain's CDR3 is CASTGGREAETQYF. For the CDR3, the DNA is TGTGCCAGCACCGGGGGGCGGGAAGCGGAGACCCAGTACTTC. The chain uses TRBV9 and TRBJ2-5; D might be TRBD2 (7 bases). CDR1 SGDLS and CDR2 YYNGEE come from the germline V gene. The CDR3 contains 14 residues. Trimming took off 6 bases at V and 5 bases at J, with 17 bases between the two ends.

The chain joins TRBV11-1 to TRBJ1-2; 8 bases align to TRBD1. Per germline, CDR1 SGHAT and CDR2 FQDESV (reference sequence). Trimming took 5 bases from V and 7 from J; bases not matched to a gene: 9. The CDR3 is 14 amino acids. The CDR3 sequence: CASSPAGQGLGYTF. As DNA, the CDR3 is TGTGCCAGCAGCCCAGCCGGACAGGGCCTTGGCTACACCTTC.

The chain has TRBV20-1 and TRBJ1-2; no clear D gene. Between the trimmed V and J ends, which lost 3 bases and 3 bases, there was a span of 2 bases. The CDR3 is 10 residues long. The germline gives CDR1 DFQATT, CDR2 SNEGSKA (reference sequence). DNA for the CDR3: TGCAGTGCTAGCCACTATGGCTACACCTTC. Translating it yields CSASHYGYTF.

The chain recombines TRBV12-1 with TRBJ1-5; the DNA was not used to check the table's D call, TRBD1. TRBV12-1 is designated a pseudogene. The CDR3 has 18 amino acids. The CDR3 sequence: CASSFTGASTCTNQPQHF. In DNA form, the CDR3 reads TGTGCCAGCAGCTTCACAGGGGCCTCCACTTGTACTAATCAGCCCCAGCATTTT.

Turning to this clone: Within the sample, other DNA sequences also encode this same CDR3. V gene TRBV7-2 combines with J gene TRBJ2-7; D gene ambiguous. The CDR3 has 13 amino acids. V was cut by 2 bases and J by 3 bases, with 8 bases left in between. Germline values: CDR1 SGHTA, CDR2 FQGNSA. CDR3 in DNA: TGTGCCAGCAGCTTATTAGGGAACTACGAGCAGTACTTC. Translated, it gives CASSLLGNYEQYF. The variable domain in full, with the rest retrieved from reference TRBV7-2 and TRBJ2-7, is GAGVSQSPSNKVTEKGKDVELRCDPISGHTALYWYRQSLGQGLEFLIYFQGNSAPDKSGLPSDRFSAERTGGSVSTLTIQRTQQEDSAVYLCASSLLGNYEQYFGPGTRLTVT.

This clone was detected only once. V gene TRBV11-3 combines with J gene TRBJ2-2; possible D gene TRBD2, 5 bases. The CDR3 runs 16 residues. CDR1 is SGHNT, CDR2 YENEEA, per germline. Trimming took off 1 base at V and 6 bases at J, with 15 bases between the two ends. The CDR3: CASSLGGRGSAGELFF. Here the CDR3 DNA reads TGTGCCAGCAGCTTAGGAGGGAGAGGGTCGGCCGGGGAGCTGTTTTTT.

The chain uses TRBV7-2 and TRBJ2-3; D ambiguous. CDR1 is SGHTA, CDR2 FQGNSA, per germline. With 5 bases removed from V and 2 bases from J, the gap between germline ends came to 5 bases. The CDR3 contains 12 residues. The CDR3, as DNA: TGTGCCAGCAGCAAATTCACAGATACGCAGTATTTT. This translates into CASSKFTDTQYF.

V and J are TRBV7-2 and TRBJ2-3; the D gene is possibly TRBD2 (5 bases). V lost 0 bases to trimming and J lost 8 bases, with 12 bases between them. Per the germline V gene, CDR1 is SGHTA and CDR2 is FQGNSA. This CDR3 comprises 14 residues. This CDR3 reads CASSLAGAGRTQYF. Written as DNA, the CDR3 is TGTGCCAGCAGCTTAGCGGGAGCTGGACGTACGCAGTATTTT.

About this clone: This CDR3 is also generated by other DNA sequences in the sample. The J gene is TRBJ2-3, the V gene TRBV5-4, with D unclear. Germline loops: CDR1 SGHNT, CDR2 YYREEE (reference sequence). The CDR3 covers 13 residues. The ends were cut back, 2 bases at V and 1 base at J, with 5 bases in the middle. CDR3 bases: TGTGCCAGCAGCTTAAGTGGCACAGATACGCAGTATTTT. Its protein product is CASSLSGTDTQYF.